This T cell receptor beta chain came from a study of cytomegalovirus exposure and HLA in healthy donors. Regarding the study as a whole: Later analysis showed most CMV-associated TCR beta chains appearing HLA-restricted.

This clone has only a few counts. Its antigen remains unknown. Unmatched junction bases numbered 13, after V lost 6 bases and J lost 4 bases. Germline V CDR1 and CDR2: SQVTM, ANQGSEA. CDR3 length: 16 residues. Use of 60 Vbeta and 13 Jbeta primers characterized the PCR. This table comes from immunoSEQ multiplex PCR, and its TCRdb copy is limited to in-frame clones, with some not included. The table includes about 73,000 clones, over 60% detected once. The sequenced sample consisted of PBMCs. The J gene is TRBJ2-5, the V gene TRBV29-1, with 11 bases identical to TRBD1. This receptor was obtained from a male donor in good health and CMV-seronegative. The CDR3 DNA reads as TGCAGCGTGCGAGGCTCAGGACAGGGGGCACCAGAGACCCAGTACTTC. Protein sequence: CSVRGSGQGAPETQYF. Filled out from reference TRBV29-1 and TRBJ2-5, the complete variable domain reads SAVISQKPSRDICQRGTSLTIQCQVDSQVTMMFWYRQQPGQSLTLIATANQGSEATYESGFVIDKFPISRPNLTFSTLTVSNMSPEDSSIYLCSVRGSGQGAPETQYFGPGTRLLVL.